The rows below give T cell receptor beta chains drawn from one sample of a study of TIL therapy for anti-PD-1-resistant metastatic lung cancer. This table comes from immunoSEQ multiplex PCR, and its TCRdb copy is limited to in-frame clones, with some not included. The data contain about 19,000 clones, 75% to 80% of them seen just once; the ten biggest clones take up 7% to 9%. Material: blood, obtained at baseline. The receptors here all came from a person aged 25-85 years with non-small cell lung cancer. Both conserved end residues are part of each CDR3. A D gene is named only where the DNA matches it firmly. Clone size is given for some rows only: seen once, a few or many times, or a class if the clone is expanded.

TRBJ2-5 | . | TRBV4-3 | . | CASSQVWSSLIQYF | TGCGCCAGCAGCCAAGTATGGAGTAGCTTGATCCAGTACTTC
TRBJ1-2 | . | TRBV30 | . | CAWSVLPGLSYTF | TGTGCCTGGAGTGTTCTACCGGGACTTAGCTACACCTTC
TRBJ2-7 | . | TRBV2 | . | CASRRMLSEQYF | TGTGCCAGCAGGAGAATGTTATCCGAGCAGTACTTC
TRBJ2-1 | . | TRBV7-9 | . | CASSPLAGRYNEQFF | TGTGCCAGCAGCCCTCTAGCTGGGCGGTACAATGAGCAGTTCTTC
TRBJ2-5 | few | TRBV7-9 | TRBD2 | CASSSWGGQMETQYF | TGTGCCAGCAGCTCATGGGGAGGGCAGATGGAGACCCAGTACTTC
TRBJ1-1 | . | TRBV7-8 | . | CASSLPGAGQSTEAFF | TGTGCCAGCAGCCTCCCCGGGGCAGGGCAGAGCACTGAAGCTTTCTTT
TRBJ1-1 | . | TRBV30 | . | CAWSQYKNTEAFF | TGTGCCTGGAGTCAGTATAAGAACACTGAAGCTTTCTTT
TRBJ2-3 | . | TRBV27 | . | CASNPLGGPSTDTQYF | TGTGCCAGCAATCCCCTAGGGGGACCTAGCACAGATACGCAGTATTTT
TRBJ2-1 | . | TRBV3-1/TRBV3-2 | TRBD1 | CASSQVTGYNEQFF | TGTGCCAGCAGCCAAGTGACAGGGTACAATGAGCAGTTCTTC
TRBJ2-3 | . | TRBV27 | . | CASSLSQSRDTQYF | TGTGCCAGCAGTTTAAGCCAGAGCAGAGATACGCAGTATTTT
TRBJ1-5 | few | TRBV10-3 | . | CAISDLSRQPQHF | TGTGCCATCAGTGACCTGTCGCGGCAGCCCCAGCATTTT
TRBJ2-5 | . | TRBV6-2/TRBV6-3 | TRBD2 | CASSNSGGLETQYF | TGTGCCAGCAGTAATAGCGGGGGGCTCGAGACCCAGTACTTC
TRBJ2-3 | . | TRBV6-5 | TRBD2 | CASSSLAGSVDTQYF | TGTGCCAGCAGTTCACTAGCGGGGAGTGTAGATACGCAGTATTTT
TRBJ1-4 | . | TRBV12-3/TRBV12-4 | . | CASSLTDFEKLFF | TGTGCCAGCAGTTTAACAGACTTTGAAAAACTGTTTTTT